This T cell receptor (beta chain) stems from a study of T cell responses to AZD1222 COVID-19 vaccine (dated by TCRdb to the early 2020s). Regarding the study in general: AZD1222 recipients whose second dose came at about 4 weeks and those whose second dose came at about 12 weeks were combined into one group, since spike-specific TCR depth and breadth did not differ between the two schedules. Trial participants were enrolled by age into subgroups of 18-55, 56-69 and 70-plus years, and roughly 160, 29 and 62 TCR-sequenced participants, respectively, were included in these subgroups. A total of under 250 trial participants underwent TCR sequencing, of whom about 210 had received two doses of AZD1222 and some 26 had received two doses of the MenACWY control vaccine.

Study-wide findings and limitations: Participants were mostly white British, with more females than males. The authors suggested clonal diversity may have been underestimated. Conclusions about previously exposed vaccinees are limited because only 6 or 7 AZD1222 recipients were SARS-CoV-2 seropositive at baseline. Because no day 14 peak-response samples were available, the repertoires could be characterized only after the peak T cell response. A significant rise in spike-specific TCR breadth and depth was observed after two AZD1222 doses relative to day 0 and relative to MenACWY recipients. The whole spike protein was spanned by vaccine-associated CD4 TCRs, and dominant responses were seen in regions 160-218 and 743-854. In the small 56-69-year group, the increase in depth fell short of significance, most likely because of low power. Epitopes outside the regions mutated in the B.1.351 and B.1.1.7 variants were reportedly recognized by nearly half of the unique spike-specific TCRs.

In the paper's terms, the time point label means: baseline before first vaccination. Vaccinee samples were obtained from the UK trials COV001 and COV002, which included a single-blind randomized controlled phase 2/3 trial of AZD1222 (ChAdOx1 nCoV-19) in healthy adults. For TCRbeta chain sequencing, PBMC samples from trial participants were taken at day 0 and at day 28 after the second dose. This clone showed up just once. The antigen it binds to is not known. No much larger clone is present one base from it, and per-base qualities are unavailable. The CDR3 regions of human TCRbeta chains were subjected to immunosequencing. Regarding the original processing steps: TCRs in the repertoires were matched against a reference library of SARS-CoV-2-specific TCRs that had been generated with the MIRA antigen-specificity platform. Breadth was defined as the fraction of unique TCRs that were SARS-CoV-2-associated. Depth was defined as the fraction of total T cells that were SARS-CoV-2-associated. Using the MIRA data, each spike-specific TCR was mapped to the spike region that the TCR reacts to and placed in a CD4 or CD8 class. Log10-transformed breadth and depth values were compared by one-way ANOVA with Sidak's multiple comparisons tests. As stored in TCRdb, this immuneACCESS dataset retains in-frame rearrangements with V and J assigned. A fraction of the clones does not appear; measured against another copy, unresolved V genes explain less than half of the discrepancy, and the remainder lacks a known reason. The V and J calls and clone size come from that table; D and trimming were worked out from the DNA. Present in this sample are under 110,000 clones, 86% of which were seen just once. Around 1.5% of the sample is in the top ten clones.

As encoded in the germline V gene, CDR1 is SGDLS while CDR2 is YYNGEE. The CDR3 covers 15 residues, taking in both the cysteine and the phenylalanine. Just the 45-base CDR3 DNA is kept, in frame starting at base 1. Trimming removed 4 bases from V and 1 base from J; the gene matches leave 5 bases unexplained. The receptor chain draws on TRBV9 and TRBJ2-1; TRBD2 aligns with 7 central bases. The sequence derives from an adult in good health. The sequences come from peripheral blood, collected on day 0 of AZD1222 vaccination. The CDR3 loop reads CASSRRERSYNEQFF. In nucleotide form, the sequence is TGTGCCAGCAGCCGGCGGGAGAGGTCCTACAATGAGCAGTTCTTC.